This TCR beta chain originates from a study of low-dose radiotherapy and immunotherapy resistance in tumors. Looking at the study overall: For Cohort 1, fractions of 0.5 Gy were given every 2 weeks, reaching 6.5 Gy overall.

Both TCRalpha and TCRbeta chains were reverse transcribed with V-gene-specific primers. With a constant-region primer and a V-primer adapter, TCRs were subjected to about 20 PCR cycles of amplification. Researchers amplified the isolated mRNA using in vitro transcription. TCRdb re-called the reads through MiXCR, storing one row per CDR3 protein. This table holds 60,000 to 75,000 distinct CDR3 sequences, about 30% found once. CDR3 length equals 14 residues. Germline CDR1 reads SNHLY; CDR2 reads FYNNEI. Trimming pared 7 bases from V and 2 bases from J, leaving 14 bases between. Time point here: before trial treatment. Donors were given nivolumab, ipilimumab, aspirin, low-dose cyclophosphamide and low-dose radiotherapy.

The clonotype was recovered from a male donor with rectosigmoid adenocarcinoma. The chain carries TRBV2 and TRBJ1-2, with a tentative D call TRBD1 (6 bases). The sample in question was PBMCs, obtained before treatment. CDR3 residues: CASKEGGGNYGYTF. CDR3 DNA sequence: TGTGCCAGCAAAGAGGGGGGCGGCAACTATGGCTACACCTTC. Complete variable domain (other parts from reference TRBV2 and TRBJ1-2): EPEVTQTPSHQVTQMGQEVILRCVPISNHLYFYWYRQILGQKVEFLVSFYNNEISEKSEIFDDQFSVERPDGSNFTLKIRSTKLEDSAMYFCASKEGGGNYGYTFGSGTRLTVV.